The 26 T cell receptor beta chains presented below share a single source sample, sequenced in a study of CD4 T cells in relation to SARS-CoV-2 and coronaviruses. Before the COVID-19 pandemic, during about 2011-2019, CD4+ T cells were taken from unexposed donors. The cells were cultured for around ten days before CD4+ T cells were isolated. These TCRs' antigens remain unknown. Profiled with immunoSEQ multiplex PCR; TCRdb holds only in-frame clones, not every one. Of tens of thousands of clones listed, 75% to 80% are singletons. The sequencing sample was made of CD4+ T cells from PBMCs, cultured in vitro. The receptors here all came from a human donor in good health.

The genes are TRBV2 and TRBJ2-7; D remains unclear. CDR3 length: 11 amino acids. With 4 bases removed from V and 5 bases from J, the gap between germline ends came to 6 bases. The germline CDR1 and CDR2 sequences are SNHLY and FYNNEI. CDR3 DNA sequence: TGTGCCAGCAGTGGTTTCAACGAGCAGTACTTC. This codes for CASSGFNEQYF.

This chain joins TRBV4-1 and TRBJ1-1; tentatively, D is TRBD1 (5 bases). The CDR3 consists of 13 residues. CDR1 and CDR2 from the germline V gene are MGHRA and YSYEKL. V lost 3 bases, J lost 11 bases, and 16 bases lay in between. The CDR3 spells CASSHPGPGAAFF. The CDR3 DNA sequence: TGCGCCAGCAGCCATCCGGGGCCAGGAGCGGCTTTCTTT.

CDR3 sequence (DNA): TGTGCCAGCAGTTGGTCGGGAGGTTCCAATGAGCAGTTCTTC. As protein: CASSWSGGSNEQFF. V gene TRBV27 combines with J gene TRBJ2-1; 7 bases agree with TRBD2. The germline V gene encodes CDR1 MNHEY and CDR2 SMNVEV (reference sequence). Losses at the gene ends were 4 bases for V and 6 bases for J; bases not matched to a gene: 6. The CDR3 sequence is 14 residues long.

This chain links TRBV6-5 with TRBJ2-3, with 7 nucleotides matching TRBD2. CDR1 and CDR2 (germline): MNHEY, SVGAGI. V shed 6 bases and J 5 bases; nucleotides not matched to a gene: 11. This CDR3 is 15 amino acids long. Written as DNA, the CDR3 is TGTGCCAGCAGCGGTGCCGGGGGGAACGAAGATACGCAGTATTTT. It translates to CASSGAGGNEDTQYF.

The CDR3 sequence: CSVEDRYSTARENTEAFF. As DNA, the CDR3 is TGCAGCGTTGAAGATCGTTACAGTACTGCCCGCGAGAACACTGAAGCTTTCTTT. J is TRBJ1-1 and V is TRBV29-1; the D is unclear. The V gene's germline CDR1 is SQVTM and CDR2 ANQGSEA. The CDR3 length is 18 residues. The germline V and J ends were trimmed by 0 bases and 1 base, with 21 bases remaining between them.

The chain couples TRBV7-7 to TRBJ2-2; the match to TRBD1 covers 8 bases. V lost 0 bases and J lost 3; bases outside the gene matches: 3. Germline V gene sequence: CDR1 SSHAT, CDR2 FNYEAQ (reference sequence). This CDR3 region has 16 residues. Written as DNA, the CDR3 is TGTGCCAGCAGCTTAGCCAGGGGGCGGGACACCGGGGAGCTGTTTTTT. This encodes CASSLARGRDTGELFF.

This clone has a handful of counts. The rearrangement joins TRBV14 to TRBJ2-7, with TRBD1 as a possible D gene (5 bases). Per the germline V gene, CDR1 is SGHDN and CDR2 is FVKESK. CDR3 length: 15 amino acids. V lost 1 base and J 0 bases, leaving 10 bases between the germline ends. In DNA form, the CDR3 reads TGTGCCAGCAGCCAAGGACGGACATACTCCTACGAGCAGTACTTC. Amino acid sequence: CASSQGRTYSYEQYF.

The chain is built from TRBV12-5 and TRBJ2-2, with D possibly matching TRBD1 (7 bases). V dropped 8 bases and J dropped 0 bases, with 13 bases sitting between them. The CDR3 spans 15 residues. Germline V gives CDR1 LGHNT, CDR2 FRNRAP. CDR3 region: CASQGGPTNTGELFF. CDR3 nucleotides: TGTGCTAGTCAGGGGGGACCAACGAACACCGGGGAGCTGTTTTTT. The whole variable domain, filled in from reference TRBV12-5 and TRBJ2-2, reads DARVTQTPRHKVTEMGQEVTMRCQPILGHNTVFWYRQTMMQGLELLAYFRNRAPLDDSGMPKDRFSAEMPDATLATLKIQPSEPRDSAVYFCASQGGPTNTGELFFGEGSRLTVL.

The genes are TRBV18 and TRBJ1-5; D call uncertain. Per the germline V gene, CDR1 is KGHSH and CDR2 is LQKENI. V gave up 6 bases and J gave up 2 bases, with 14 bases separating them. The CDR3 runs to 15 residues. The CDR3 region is CASSRRVVGNQPQHF. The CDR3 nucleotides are TGTGCCAGCTCCCGTCGGGTGGTGGGCAATCAGCCCCAGCATTTT. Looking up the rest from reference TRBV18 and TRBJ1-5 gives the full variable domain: NAGVMQNPRHLVRRRGQEARLRCSPMKGHSHVYWYRQLPEEGLKFMVYLQKENIIDESGMPKERFSAEFPKEGPSILRIQQVVRGDSAAYFCASSRRVVGNQPQHFGDGTRLSIL.

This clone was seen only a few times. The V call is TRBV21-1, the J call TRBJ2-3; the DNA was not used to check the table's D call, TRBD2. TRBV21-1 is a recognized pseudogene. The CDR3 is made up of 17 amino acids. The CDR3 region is CASTDRARGRWVDTQYF. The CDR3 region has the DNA TGTGCCAGCACCGATCGCGCCCGTGGGAGGTGGGTAGATACGCAGTATTTT.

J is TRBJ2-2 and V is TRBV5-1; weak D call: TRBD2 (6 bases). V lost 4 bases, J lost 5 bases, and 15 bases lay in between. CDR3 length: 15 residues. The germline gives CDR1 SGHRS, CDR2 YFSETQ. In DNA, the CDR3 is TGCGCCAGCAGCACCGGGACTCAGAGGACCGGGGAGCTGTTTTTT. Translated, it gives CASSTGTQRTGELFF.

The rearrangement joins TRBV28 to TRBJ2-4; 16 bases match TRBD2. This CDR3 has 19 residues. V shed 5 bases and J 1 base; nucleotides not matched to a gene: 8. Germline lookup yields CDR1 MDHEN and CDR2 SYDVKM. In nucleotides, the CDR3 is TGTGCCAGCAGTCATCCGGGACTAGCGGGGGGGGCCGCCAAAAACATTCAGTACTTC. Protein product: CASSHPGLAGGAAKNIQYF.

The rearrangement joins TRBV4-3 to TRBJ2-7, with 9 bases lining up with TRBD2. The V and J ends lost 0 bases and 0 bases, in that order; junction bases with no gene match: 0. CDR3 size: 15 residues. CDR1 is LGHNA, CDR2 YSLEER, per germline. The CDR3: CASSQDSGSSYEQYF. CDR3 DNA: TGCGCCAGCAGCCAAGATAGCGGGAGCTCCTACGAGCAGTACTTC.

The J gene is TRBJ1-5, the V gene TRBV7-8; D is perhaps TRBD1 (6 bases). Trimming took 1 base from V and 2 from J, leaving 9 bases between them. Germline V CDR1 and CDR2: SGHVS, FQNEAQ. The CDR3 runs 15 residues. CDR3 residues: CASSLGRGGNQPQHF. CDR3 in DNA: TGTGCCAGCAGCTTAGGGAGGGGGGGCAATCAGCCCCAGCATTTT.

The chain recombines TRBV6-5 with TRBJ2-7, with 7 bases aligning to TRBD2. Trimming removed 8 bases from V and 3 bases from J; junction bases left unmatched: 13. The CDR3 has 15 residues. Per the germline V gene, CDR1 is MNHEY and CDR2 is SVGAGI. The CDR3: CASRSGGSGNYEQYF. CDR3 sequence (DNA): TGTGCCAGCCGGTCCGGGGGGTCGGGCAACTACGAGCAGTACTTC.

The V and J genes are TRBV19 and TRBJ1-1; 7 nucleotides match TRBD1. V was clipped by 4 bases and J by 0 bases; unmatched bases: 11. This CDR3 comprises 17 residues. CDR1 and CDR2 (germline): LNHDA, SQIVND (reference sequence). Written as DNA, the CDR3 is TGTGCCAGTAGTACACCCTTAGGGGGCATAATGAACACTGAAGCTTTCTTT. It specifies CASSTPLGGIMNTEAFF.

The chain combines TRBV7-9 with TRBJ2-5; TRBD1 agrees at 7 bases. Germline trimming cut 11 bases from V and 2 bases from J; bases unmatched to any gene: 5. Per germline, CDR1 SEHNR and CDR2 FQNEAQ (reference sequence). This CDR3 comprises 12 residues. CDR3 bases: TGTGCCCTTTGGACAGGACAAGAGACCCAGTACTTC. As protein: CALWTGQETQYF.

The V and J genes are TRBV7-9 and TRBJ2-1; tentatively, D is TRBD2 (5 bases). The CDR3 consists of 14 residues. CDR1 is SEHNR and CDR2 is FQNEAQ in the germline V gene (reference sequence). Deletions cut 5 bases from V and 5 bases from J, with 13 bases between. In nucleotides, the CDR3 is TGTGCCAGCAGCCTCCGGGATCAGAACAATGAGCAGTTCTTC. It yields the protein CASSLRDQNNEQFF.

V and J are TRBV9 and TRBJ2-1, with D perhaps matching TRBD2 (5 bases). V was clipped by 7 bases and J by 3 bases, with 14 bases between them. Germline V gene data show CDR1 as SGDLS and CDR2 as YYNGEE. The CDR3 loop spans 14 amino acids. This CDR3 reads CASGRAGLYNEQFF. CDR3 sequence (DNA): TGTGCCAGCGGGCGGGCAGGCCTCTACAATGAGCAGTTCTTC.

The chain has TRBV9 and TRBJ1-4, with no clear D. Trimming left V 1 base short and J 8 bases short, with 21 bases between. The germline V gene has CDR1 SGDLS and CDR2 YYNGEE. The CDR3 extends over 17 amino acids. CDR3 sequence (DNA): TGTGCCAGCAGCGTAACTGGATACCGGGAATGGGAGGAAAAACTGTTTTTT. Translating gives CASSVTGYREWEEKLFF.

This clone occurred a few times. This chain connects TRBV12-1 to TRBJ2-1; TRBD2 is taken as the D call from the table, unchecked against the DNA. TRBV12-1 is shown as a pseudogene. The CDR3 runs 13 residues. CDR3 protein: CASSCRVKNEQFF. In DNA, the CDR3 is TGTGCCAGCAGCTGTCGGGTGAAAAATGAGCAGTTCTTC.

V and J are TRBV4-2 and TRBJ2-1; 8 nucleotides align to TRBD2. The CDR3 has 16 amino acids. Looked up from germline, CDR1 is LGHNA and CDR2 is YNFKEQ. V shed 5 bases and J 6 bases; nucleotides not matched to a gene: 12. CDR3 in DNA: TGTGCCAGCAGCTTCGGGGGACTAGGTTTGATCAATGAGCAGTTCTTC. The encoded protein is CASSFGGLGLINEQFF.

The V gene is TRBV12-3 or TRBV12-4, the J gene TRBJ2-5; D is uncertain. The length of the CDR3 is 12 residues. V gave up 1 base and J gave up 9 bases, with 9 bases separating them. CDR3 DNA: TGTGCCAGCAGTTTAGTGGTGGCAGCCCAGTACTTC. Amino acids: CASSLVVAAQYF.

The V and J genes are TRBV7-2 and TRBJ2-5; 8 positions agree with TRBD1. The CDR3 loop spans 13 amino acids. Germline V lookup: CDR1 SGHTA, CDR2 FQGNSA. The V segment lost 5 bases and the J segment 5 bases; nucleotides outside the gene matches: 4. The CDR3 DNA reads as TGTGCCAGCAGCGCACGGGACAGGGAGACCCAGTACTTC. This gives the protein CASSARDRETQYF.

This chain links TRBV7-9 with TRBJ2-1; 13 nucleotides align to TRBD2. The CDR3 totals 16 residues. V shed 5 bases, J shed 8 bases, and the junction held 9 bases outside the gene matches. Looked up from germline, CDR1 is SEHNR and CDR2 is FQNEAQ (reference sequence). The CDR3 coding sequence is TGTGCCAGCAGCCCCCGACTAGCGGGAGGTATCTATGAGCAGTTCTTC. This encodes CASSPRLAGGIYEQFF.

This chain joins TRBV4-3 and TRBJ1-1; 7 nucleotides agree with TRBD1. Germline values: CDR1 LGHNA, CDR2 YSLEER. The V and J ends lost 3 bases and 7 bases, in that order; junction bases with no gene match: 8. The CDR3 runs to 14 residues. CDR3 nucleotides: TGCGCCAGCAGCCAGCTTAGTCCAGGGGGTGAAGCTTTCTTT. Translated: CASSQLSPGGEAFF.